This T cell receptor (beta chain) stems from a study of T cells in women clearing cervical HPV infection. Study as a whole: Cases' blood sampling followed lesion detection by median roughly 150 days (90 to 200).

Sequencing was performed with immunoSEQ multiplex PCR; in TCRdb, only in-frame clones are kept and a portion is missing. The record lists about 24,000 clones, of which the ten most abundant hold 5.4%. With regard to this clone: Its antigen is currently unknown.

The study's findings and limits: A classifier using richness and V gene abundances reached an AUC of approximately 0.79. Repertoire richness, not evenness, was significantly elevated in CIN3+ cases versus controls.

This TCR derives from a woman aged 18-70 years with a cervical HPV16 infection that either progressed to CIN3+ or cleared (not recorded which). Sequenced: blood buffy coat.

The sequenced part of the CDR3 DNA is TGTGCCAGCAGTGCAATCTACGAG. Its protein product is CASSAIYE. The CDR3 in its entirety is CASSAIYEQYF. This chain joins TRBV6-1 and TRBJ2-7; no reliable D call. The read is 3 residues too short to cover the CDR3 end, so that end is filled in from the germline J gene. Looked up from germline, CDR1 is MNHNS and CDR2 is SASEGT. The CDR3 contains 11 residues. V lost 4 bases and J 3 bases, leaving 4 bases between the germline ends.